This T cell receptor (beta chain) is drawn from a study of cytomegalovirus exposure and HLA in healthy donors. Study information: An analysis done earlier identified roughly 120 million unique TCR beta sequences from 200 million or so T cells.

The PCR used 60 Vbeta and 13 Jbeta primers. Only in-frame clones appear in the TCRdb table, and some are missing; sequencing was by immunoSEQ multiplex PCR. The table lists 70,000 to 75,000 clones, roughly 78% of them singletons. General study findings and limits: Sequencing probably produced one cluster of sequence variants that were highly shared. Common viral pathogens seemed to be connected with several of the most significant clusters, according to a later analysis. According to reports, the classifier identified cytomegalovirus status with high specificity and sensitivity.

Comment on this clone: The antigen remains undetermined.

The germline CDR1 and CDR2 sequences are WSHSY and SAAADI. The CDR3 is 13 amino acids. The ends were cut back, 5 bases at V and 5 bases at J, with 12 bases in the middle. The sequenced sample consisted of PBMCs. The TCR sequence derives from a middle-aged woman in good health and CMV-seropositive. V usage is TRBV10-2 and J usage is TRBJ1-1; D remains ambiguous. The CDR3 here is CASSRGGRTEAFF. The CDR3 region has the DNA TGCGCCAGCAGTCGAGGCGGGAGGACTGAAGCTTTCTTT.